This TCR beta chain was identified in a study of blood T cell repertoires in COVID-19. Whole-study context: There were acute and convalescent COVID-19 samples, and they came from the United States, Italy and Spain.

Trimming pared 2 bases from V and 0 bases from J, leaving 23 bases between. CDR3 length equals 20 residues. Germline values: CDR1 MNHNS, CDR2 SASEGT. Under the authors' procedure: From reference gene primer amplification, estimates of nucleated cell counts were derived. The method was immunoSEQ multiplex PCR; TCRdb's version includes in-frame clones alone and lacks a portion of them. The D gene and trimming were derived from the DNA, and the V and J assignments and clone size from that table. The sample carries some 400,000 clones, around nine tenths recorded once. The chain joins TRBV6-1 to TRBJ2-4; a possible D gene is TRBD2 (6 bases). This TCR derives from a human donor in a cohort sampled during active COVID-19. Sequencing was performed on peripheral blood. CDR3 sequence reads: CASSEFGGEALDLAKNIQYF. For the CDR3, the DNA is TGTGCCAGCAGTGAATTTGGCGGGGAGGCTCTCGATTTAGCCAAAAACATTCAGTACTTC.